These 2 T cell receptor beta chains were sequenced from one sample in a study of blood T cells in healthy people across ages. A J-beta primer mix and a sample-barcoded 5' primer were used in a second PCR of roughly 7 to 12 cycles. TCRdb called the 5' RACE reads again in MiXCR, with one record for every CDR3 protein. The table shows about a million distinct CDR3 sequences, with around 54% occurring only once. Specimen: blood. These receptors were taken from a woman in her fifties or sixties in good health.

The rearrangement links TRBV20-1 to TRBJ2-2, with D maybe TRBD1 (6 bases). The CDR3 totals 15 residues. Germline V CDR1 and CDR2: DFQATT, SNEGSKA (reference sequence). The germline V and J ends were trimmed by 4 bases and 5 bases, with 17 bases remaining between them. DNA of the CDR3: TGCAGTGCTACTTTTCCGGGACAACCTACCGGGGAGCTGTTTTTT. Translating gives CSATFPGQPTGELFF.

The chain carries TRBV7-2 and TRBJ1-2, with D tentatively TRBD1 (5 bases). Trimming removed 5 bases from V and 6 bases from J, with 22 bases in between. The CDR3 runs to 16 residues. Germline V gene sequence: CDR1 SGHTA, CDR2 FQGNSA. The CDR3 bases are TGTGCCAGCAGCCCCTTAAGTTCCCCGGGACGAAATGGCTACACCTTC. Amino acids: CASSPLSSPGRNGYTF.